The 2 T cell receptor beta chains in this list originate from one sample, sequenced in a study of beta chain features in type 1 diabetes. Study outcomes and limitations: Across all four CD4+ subsets, people with type 1 diabetes showed modestly shorter TCRB CDR3s.

These TCRs' antigens remain unknown. TCRB transcripts that were expressed got sequenced, as all of the isolated RNA had been reverse transcribed. Clones were read by immunoSEQ multiplex PCR, and TCRdb kept only the in-frame ones, dropping some. The table has around 250,000 clones, about 15% seen once. Sequenced input: naive CD4+ T cells from blood. The receptors were gathered from a young man with type 1 diabetes.

This clone was seen a handful of times. The CDR3 DNA reads TGTGCCAGCAGCACACTAGTAAGCACAGATACGCAGTATTTT. It encodes CASSTLVSTDTQYF. V gene TRBV6-1 combines with J gene TRBJ2-3, with a weak D call TRBD2 (5 bases). V gave up 6 bases and J gave up 0 bases, with 10 bases separating them. Germline CDR1 and CDR2: MNHNS and SASEGT. The CDR3 has 14 amino acids.

V usage is TRBV25-1 and J usage is TRBJ2-5; D is unresolved. The V gene lost 7 bases and the J gene lost 5 bases, with 5 bases spanning the gap. This CDR3 has 10 residues. The germline gives CDR1 MGHDK, CDR2 SYGVNS. The CDR3 nucleotides are TGTGCCAGCATGGAGGAGACCCAGTACTTC. It specifies CASMEETQYF.